This record concerns one T cell receptor (beta chain) sequence. Its specificity is unknown. The entry originates in a study of Ad26.COV2.S vaccination and SARS-CoV-2 variants. Across the whole study: Ad26.COV2.S was injected intramuscularly once or twice, 56 days apart. Whole-study results and caveats: Comparability of non-spike TCR breadth was observed across vaccine and placebo recipients. Responses of spike-specific T cells (both CD8+ and CD4+) reportedly showed substantial breadth after vaccination.

Described treatment: roughly 18 received Ad26.COV2.S at low or high dose, single or two shots; roughly five received placebo; per-sample allocation not given. Vaccine and placebo recipients were sampled on day 63 after the first injection. CDR3 size: 13 residues. CDR1 is SGHAT, CDR2 FQNNGV, per germline. The V and J ends lost 3 bases and 6 bases respectively, with 12 bases between them. Some clones are missing from TCRdb's copy, which holds only in-frame ones; the method was immunoSEQ multiplex PCR. The table lists 500,000 or so clones, 75% to 90% of them singletons. The TCR comes from a person aged 18 to 59 who received the Ad26.COV2.S COVID-19 vaccine or a placebo. This material consisted of peripheral blood, taken in a trial of Ad26.COV2.S vaccine versus placebo. The chain links TRBV11-2 to TRBJ2-7; TRBD1 is a possible D gene (5 bases). The chain's CDR3 is CASSFNSQGEQYV. The CDR3 nucleotides are TGTGCCAGCAGCTTCAATTCCCAGGGCGAGCAGTACGTC.